Following are 16 T cell receptor beta chains from one sample sequenced in a study of blood T cell repertoires in COVID-19 (dated by TCRdb to 2018 to 2021). The library relied on the immunoSEQ multiplex PCR assay. Here the immuneACCESS table is served through TCRdb, limited to in-frame sequences with V and J called. Missing clones are a known gap in these copies; in checked studies unresolved V genes cover under half, and the rest lacks a known reason. Counted in this sample were fewer than 600,000 clones; 70% to 90% of them appeared once. Of the sample, about 1.7% falls within the top ten clones. The sequencing sample was made of PBMCs or T cells enriched from blood (not recorded which). Receptors were obtained from a woman between 40 and 50 years old who had recovered from COVID-19.

This chain connects TRBV30 to TRBJ2-7, with TRBD2 identical over 8 bases. J was trimmed by 1 base and V by 7 bases; bases with no gene match: 15. This CDR3 region has 16 residues. From germline, CDR1 is GTSNPN and CDR2 SVGIG (reference sequence). The CDR3 region has the DNA TGTGCCTTCACAATTCCGGGACTAGTATCGTCCTACGAGCAGTACTTC. Protein: CAFTIPGLVSSYEQYF. Supplemented by reference TRBV30 and TRBJ2-7, the full variable domain reads SQTIHQWPATLVQPVGSPLSLECTVEGTSNPNLYWYRQAAGRGLQLLFYSVGIGQISSEVPQNLSASRPQDRQFILSSKKLLLSDSGFYLCAFTIPGLVSSYEQYFGPGTRLTVT.

This chain joins TRBV19 and TRBJ1-5; 10 positions match TRBD1. Trimming cost V 5 bases and J 6 bases; bases outside gene matches: 13. The CDR3 is 17 residues long. Germline lookup yields CDR1 LNHDA and CDR2 SQIVND (reference sequence). CDR3: CASSLRAGTGDPQPQHF. As DNA, the CDR3 is TGTGCCAGTAGTCTCAGGGCAGGGACAGGGGACCCTCAGCCCCAGCATTTT.

The chain uses TRBV27 and TRBJ2-5; D is perhaps TRBD1 (6 bases). V was clipped by 8 bases and J by 7 bases, with 20 bases between them. The CDR3 spans 14 residues. CDR1 and CDR2 (germline): MNHEY, SMNVEV (reference sequence). As DNA, the CDR3 is TGTGCCAGCGGGGACCACAGGGAGCTCATGACCCAGTACTTC. Amino acids: CASGDHRELMTQYF.

V and J are TRBV12-3 or TRBV12-4 and TRBJ2-7; D possibly corresponds to TRBD2 (6 bases). The CDR3 is 12 residues long. Trimming left V 4 bases short and J 4 bases short, with 8 bases between. The CDR3 sequence is CASSWGEYEQYF. Written as DNA, the CDR3 is TGTGCCAGCAGTTGGGGGGAGTACGAGCAGTACTTC.

The CDR3 DNA follows: TGTGCCAGCAGTTCAGGGACAGTATATCAGGTCTCTGGAAACACCATATATTTT. This gives the protein CASSSGTVYQVSGNTIYF. This chain uses TRBV28 with TRBJ1-3; 7 nucleotides line up with TRBD1. V dropped 4 bases and J dropped 0; count of bases not matched to a gene: 12. CDR3 length equals 18 residues. Germline CDR1 and CDR2: MDHEN and SYDVKM.

The chain has TRBV11-3 and TRBJ2-1, with TRBD1 matching 9 bases. Germline V gene data show CDR1 as SGHNT and CDR2 as YENEEA. This CDR3 is 16 amino acids long. Germline trimming cut 1 base from V and 2 bases from J; bases unmatched to any gene: 3. The CDR3 loop reads CASSLGGTGTYNEQFF. DNA for the CDR3: TGTGCCAGCAGCTTAGGCGGGACAGGGACCTACAATGAGCAGTTCTTC.

This clone has at least ten counts. CDR3 sequence: CASSYPKKAGNMNTEAFF. The CDR3 DNA reads as TGTGCCAGCAGTTACCCCAAGAAGGCAGGGAATATGAACACTGAAGCTTTCTTT. V and J are TRBV6-2 or TRBV6-3 and TRBJ1-1, with TRBD1 as a possible D gene (5 bases). This CDR3 spans 18 amino acids. Germline V CDR1 and CDR2: MNHEY, SVGEGT. V lost 2 bases to trimming and J lost 0 bases, with 19 bases between them.

This chain connects TRBV5-1 to TRBJ2-1; a possible D gene is TRBD1 (6 bases). Germline values: CDR1 SGHRS, CDR2 YFSETQ. V was clipped by 0 bases and J by 6 bases, with 7 bases between them. The CDR3 is 13 amino acids. This CDR3 reads CASSLDRVNEQFF. The CDR3 DNA reads as TGCGCCAGCAGCTTGGACAGGGTCAATGAGCAGTTCTTC.

CDR3 in amino acids: CSAASVAGQFF. CDR3 in DNA: TGCAGTGCTGCCTCAGTAGCGGGGCAGTTCTTC. J is TRBJ2-1 and V is TRBV20-1, with 7 bases identical to TRBD2. Germline assignment: CDR1 DFQATT and CDR2 SNEGSKA (reference sequence). Germline trimming cut 5 bases from V and 12 bases from J; bases unmatched to any gene: 7. CDR3 length equals 11 residues.

V gene TRBV18 combines with J gene TRBJ2-2, with 10 bases aligning to TRBD2. The CDR3 is 17 residues long. Trimming at V came to 2 bases and at J to 5 bases, leaving 8 bases not matched to a gene. CDR1 KGHSH and CDR2 LQKENI come from the germline V gene. The CDR3 DNA follows: TGTGCCAGCTCACCAAGCTTATTAGCGGGAGGAACCGGGGAGCTGTTTTTT. It translates to CASSPSLLAGGTGELFF.

This chain uses TRBV5-1 with TRBJ1-1, with D unclear. Trimming left V 0 bases short and J 1 base short, with 7 bases between. Per germline, CDR1 SGHRS and CDR2 YFSETQ. CDR3 length equals 14 residues. CDR3 sequence (DNA): TGCGCCAGCAGCTTGGAAGCGCGGAACACTGAAGCTTTCTTT. Translated, it gives CASSLEARNTEAFF.

The rearrangement uses TRBV12-3 or TRBV12-4 and TRBJ2-1; 7 nucleotides align to TRBD2. V shed 8 bases and J 4 bases; nucleotides not matched to a gene: 5. The CDR3 loop spans 13 amino acids. CDR3 sequence: CASGAGAYNEQFF. CDR3 nucleotide sequence: TGTGCCAGCGGGGCGGGAGCGTACAATGAGCAGTTCTTC.

This clone has more than one count but fewer than ten. This chain joins TRBV29-1 and TRBJ2-3, with TRBD2 as a possible D gene (6 bases). This CDR3 spans 13 amino acids. Germline V gene lookup returns CDR1 SQVTM and CDR2 ANQGSEA. V shed 8 bases and J shed 5 bases, with 17 bases lying between them. CDR3 bases: TGCAGCTCTAGTAACGGGGAGGAAGATACGCAGTATTTT. Encoded protein: CSSSNGEEDTQYF.

The chain combines TRBV19 with TRBJ2-3; D possibly corresponds to TRBD1 (5 bases). Germline V gives CDR1 LNHDA, CDR2 SQIVND (reference sequence). The CDR3 runs to 12 residues. V gave up 9 bases and J gave up 1 base, with 8 bases separating them. In DNA, the CDR3 is TGTGCCAGCCAACAGGGCACAGATACGCAGTATTTT. The encoded protein is CASQQGTDTQYF.

The J gene is TRBJ2-7, the V gene TRBV6-5; 8 bases map to TRBD1. With V trimmed by 2 bases and J by 1 base, 1 base remained unmatched. CDR3 length equals 14 residues. Germline V gene sequence: CDR1 MNHEY, CDR2 SVGAGI. The CDR3 region is CASSYTGGSYEQYF. CDR3 sequence (DNA): TGTGCCAGCAGTTACACAGGGGGGTCCTACGAGCAGTACTTC.

The chain recombines TRBV12-5 with TRBJ1-1, with 7 bases lining up with TRBD1. The germline CDR1 and CDR2 sequences are LGHNT and FRNRAP. The CDR3 is made up of 16 amino acids. J gave up 5 bases and V 5 bases, and 14 bases lay outside the gene matches. CDR3 coding DNA: TGTGCTAGTGGTCCGATACCCCCAGGGGGAGGAACTGAAGCTTTCTTT. Amino acids: CASGPIPPGGGTEAFF.